This TCR beta chain emerged from a study of OX40 agonist ivuxolimab in advanced cancers. Study results and caveats: Antigen specificity of clonally expanded peripheral T cells was not established. Averaged across samples, CD8+ T cells carried more expanded clones than CD4+ did.

The method was immunoSEQ multiplex PCR; TCRdb's version includes in-frame clones alone and lacks a portion of them. The sample includes 50,000 to 70,000 clones, 85% to 95% of them seen just once. As regards this clone: Its antigen is as yet unknown.

This CDR3 has 16 residues. V was clipped by 2 bases and J by 2 bases, with 13 bases between them. The V gene's germline CDR1 is MDHEN and CDR2 SYDVKM. Here the sequenced sample was CD4+ or CD8+ T cells sorted from blood, taken in a trial of the OX40 agonist ivuxolimab. The clonotype originates from an adult with an advanced solid tumor such as melanoma, head and neck, liver or kidney cancer. This chain joins TRBV28 and TRBJ2-1; D uncertain. CDR3 protein: CASSLGDNLAYNEQFF. The CDR3 nucleotides read TGTGCCAGCAGTTTAGGAGATAACCTAGCCTACAATGAGCAGTTCTTC.